A single sample is the source of the 27 T cell receptor beta chains below, sequenced in a study of response to subunit inactivated influenza vaccine. Using its own MiXCR run on the RT-PCR reads, TCRdb lists one record per CDR3 protein. The sample has around 500,000 distinct CDR3 sequences, 11% seen once. This specimen consisted of PBMCs from blood, obtained 35 to 45 days after vaccination. These TCRs come from a man aged 50 to 60 who received an inactivated influenza vaccine.

V and J are TRBV3-1 and TRBJ2-1; 12 bases fit TRBD2. CDR3 length equals 17 residues. Per germline, CDR1 LGHDT and CDR2 YNNKEL (reference sequence). After removal of 3 bases from V and 11 bases from J, the junction contained 14 bases not matched to a gene. CDR3 sequence: CASSQIRRTSGGTKQFF. DNA of the CDR3: TGTGCCAGCAGCCAGATACGACGTACTAGCGGGGGGACAAAGCAGTTCTTC.

The sample holds many counts of this clonotype. The gene calls are TRBV7-6 and TRBJ2-1, with 7 positions matching TRBD2. Losses at the gene ends were 0 bases for V and 0 bases for J; bases not matched to a gene: 2. The CDR3 has 16 residues. The V gene's germline CDR1 is SGHVS and CDR2 FNYEAQ. Here the CDR3 DNA reads TGTGCCAGCAGCTTAGCAGGCGGGGGCTCCTACAATGAGCAGTTCTTC. Protein product: CASSLAGGGSYNEQFF.

Ten or more counts support this clonotype. The genes are TRBV6-5 and TRBJ2-5; D not certain. Germline V gene sequence: CDR1 MNHEY, CDR2 SVGAGI. This CDR3 is 15 amino acids long. The V end lost 0 bases, the J end lost 1 base, and 9 bases lay between the germline ends. CDR3 sequence: CASSYSVGVQETQYF. The DNA of the CDR3 is TGTGCCAGCAGTTACTCGGTTGGGGTCCAAGAGACCCAGTACTTC.

The chain uses TRBV6-5 and TRBJ1-4; D is perhaps TRBD1 (6 bases). The CDR3 has 14 residues. The V end was cut by 2 bases, the J end by 8 bases, with 12 bases between. CDR1 and CDR2 from the germline V gene are MNHEY and SVGAGI. The CDR3 region is CASSYGGQREKLFF. CDR3 DNA: TGTGCCAGCAGTTACGGGGGGCAGAGAGAAAAACTGTTTTTT.

This clonotype was counted ten times or more. One junction end does not reproduce the germline sequence, and a read error may be involved. This chain uses TRBV7-7 with TRBJ1-1, with D maybe TRBD1 (5 bases). Per the germline V gene, CDR1 is SSHAT and CDR2 is FNYEAQ (reference sequence). The CDR3 is 13 amino acids. The DNA of the CDR3 is TGTGCTAGCAGCCCTACAGGTTGGTCTGAAGCTTTCTTT. Amino acid sequence: CASSPTGWSEAFF.

This clonotype was observed many times. The chain joins TRBV12-3 or TRBV12-4 to TRBJ2-7; 8 bases align to TRBD1. CDR3 length equals 13 residues. Unmatched junction bases numbered 5, after V lost 4 bases and J lost 6 bases. DNA for the CDR3: TGTGCCAGCAGTTCGACAGGGGTCGCCGAGCAGTACTTC. Translation gives CASSSTGVAEQYF.

The rearrangement links TRBV27 to TRBJ2-3; 8 positions agree with TRBD1. CDR3 length equals 15 residues. V lost 2 bases, J lost 1 base, and 2 bases stayed unmatched. Germline V gene lookup returns CDR1 MNHEY and CDR2 SMNVEV (reference sequence). The CDR3 region has the DNA TGTGCCAGCAGTTTACAGGGGGCGCGCACAGATACGCAGTATTTT. It translates to CASSLQGARTDTQYF.

V and J are TRBV7-9 and TRBJ1-6, with D unclear. Trimming removed 5 bases at V and 2 bases at J, with 10 bases between. Germline-derived CDR1 and CDR2 are SEHNR and FQNEAQ (reference sequence). The CDR3 is made up of 15 amino acids. CDR3 amino acids: CASSPVGAYNSPLHF. In DNA form, the CDR3 reads TGTGCCAGCAGCCCCGTAGGCGCCTATAATTCACCCCTCCACTTT.

This clonotype came up a few times. The chain couples TRBV12-3 or TRBV12-4 to TRBJ2-1; 9 bases match TRBD2. V shed 5 bases and J 4 bases; nucleotides not matched to a gene: 12. The CDR3 consists of 17 residues. CDR3 nucleotides: TGTGCCAGCAGTCCCCAACAAACGCGGGGGGGGTACAATGAGCAGTTCTTC. Translating gives CASSPQQTRGGYNEQFF.

Note on this clonotype: A much larger clone differs from this one at a single base, so this may be a read error. V usage is TRBV28 and J usage is TRBJ2-7, with 8 bases identical to TRBD2. The V segment lost 6 bases and the J segment 2 bases; nucleotides outside the gene matches: 6. Germline V CDR1 and CDR2: MDHEN, SYDVKM. This CDR3 is built from 14 residues. Written as DNA, the CDR3 is TGTGCCAGCAGCTGCTCGGGACTAGCCTACGAGCAGTACTTC. Protein sequence: CASSCSGLAYEQYF.

The rearrangement links TRBV9 to TRBJ2-2; D unresolved. The CDR3 has 12 residues. CDR1 SGDLS and CDR2 YYNGEE come from the germline V gene. V was trimmed by 0 bases and J by 6 bases, leaving 3 bases between them. CDR3 residues: CASSVGSGELFF. CDR3 DNA: TGTGCCAGCAGCGTAGGTTCCGGGGAGCTGTTTTTT.

This clonotype was seen a few times. V gene TRBV4-2 combines with J gene TRBJ2-3, with D unclear. The CDR3 length is 14 residues. The V gene lost 4 bases and the J gene lost 6 bases, with 14 bases spanning the gap. Germline loops: CDR1 LGHNA, CDR2 YNFKEQ. The CDR3 spells CASSPRTELDTQYF. Written as DNA, the CDR3 is TGTGCCAGCAGCCCTCGGACGGAGCTGGATACGCAGTATTTT.

This clonotype was seen a few times. V usage is TRBV5-1 and J usage is TRBJ2-1; D is ambiguous. Germline CDR1 SGHRS, CDR2 YFSETQ. This CDR3 is 14 amino acids long. Trimming cost V 0 bases and J 3 bases, with 7 bases left between them. The CDR3 here is CASSLERHYNEQFF. The DNA for the CDR3 is TGCGCCAGCAGCTTGGAGCGCCACTACAATGAGCAGTTCTTC.

This chain joins TRBV20-1 and TRBJ2-7; 8 nucleotides agree with TRBD1. The trim removed 3 bases at V and 0 bases at J, leaving 7 bases unmatched. Germline V gene lookup returns CDR1 DFQATT and CDR2 SNEGSKA (reference sequence). The CDR3 has 15 amino acids. CDR3 sequence reads: CSARTGDRSSYEQYF. In DNA, the CDR3 is TGCAGTGCTAGGACAGGGGACAGGAGCTCCTACGAGCAGTACTTC.

The rearrangement links TRBV2 to TRBJ2-5; D might be TRBD2 (6 bases). Germline values: CDR1 SNHLY, CDR2 FYNNEI. There are 16 residues in the CDR3. The ends were cut back, 6 bases at V and 2 bases at J, with 19 bases in the middle. The CDR3 sequence: CASSAEAAGLQETQYF. For the CDR3, the DNA is TGTGCCAGCAGCGCCGAGGCAGCTGGACTACAAGAGACCCAGTACTTC.

V usage is TRBV7-9 and J usage is TRBJ2-1; 7 bases agree with TRBD1. CDR1 and CDR2 (germline): SEHNR, FQNEAQ (reference sequence). V gave up 5 bases and J gave up 9 bases; unmatched junction bases: 7. This CDR3 has 13 amino acids. The CDR3: CASSPTGLGEQFF. Here the CDR3 DNA reads TGTGCCAGCAGCCCGACAGGGTTGGGTGAGCAGTTCTTC.

This clonotype was seen at least ten times. The V and J genes are TRBV5-6 and TRBJ1-1, with 9 positions matching TRBD1. The CDR3 spans 14 residues. Trimming removed 4 bases from V and 5 bases from J; junction bases left unmatched: 6. CDR1 is SGHDT and CDR2 is YYEEEE in the germline V gene. CDR3 coding DNA: TGTGCCAGCAGCCGGACAGGGGAGAGGACTGAAGCTTTCTTT. This translates into CASSRTGERTEAFF.

The V gene is TRBV7-2, the J gene TRBJ2-7, with no clear D. V lost 3 bases to trimming and J lost 1 base, with 19 bases between them. The CDR3 extends over 17 amino acids. Germline CDR1 and CDR2: SGHTA and FQGNSA. CDR3 in amino acids: CASSFRTATSRSYEQYF. The CDR3 region has the DNA TGTGCCAGCAGCTTTAGGACCGCCACTTCACGTTCCTACGAGCAGTACTTC. Complete variable domain (other parts from reference TRBV7-2 and TRBJ2-7): GAGVSQSPSNKVTEKGKDVELRCDPISGHTALYWYRQSLGQGLEFLIYFQGNSAPDKSGLPSDRFSAERTGGSVSTLTIQRTQQEDSAVYLCASSFRTATSRSYEQYFGPGTRLTVT.

V usage is TRBV7-2 and J usage is TRBJ2-7, with 8 bases matching TRBD1. The CDR3 length is 15 residues. The germline CDR1 and CDR2 sequences are SGHTA and FQGNSA. J gave up 3 bases and V 0 bases, and 4 bases lay outside the gene matches. CDR3 sequence reads: CASSLAQGALYEQYF. For the CDR3, the DNA is TGTGCCAGCAGCTTAGCGCAGGGGGCTCTCTACGAGCAGTACTTC.

This clonotype was seen repeatedly, ten times or more. V is TRBV6-5 and J is TRBJ2-7; D possibly corresponds to TRBD2 (7 bases). The length of the CDR3 is 15 residues. V was clipped by 0 bases and J by 3 bases, with 12 bases between them. Germline CDR1 and CDR2: MNHEY and SVGAGI. In DNA, the CDR3 is TGTGCCAGCAGTTACTCGGGGGGGCCCCTCTACGAGCAGTACTTC. Protein sequence: CASSYSGGPLYEQYF.

The chain is built from TRBV18 and TRBJ2-5, with D perhaps matching TRBD1 (5 bases). Germline lookup yields CDR1 KGHSH and CDR2 LQKENI. The V end lost 4 bases, the J end lost 5 bases, and 8 bases lay between the germline ends. The CDR3 is 12 amino acids. Here the CDR3 reads CASSQKGETQYF. For the CDR3, the DNA is TGTGCCAGCTCACAAAAGGGGGAGACCCAGTACTTC.

This clonotype occurred a few times. V and J are TRBV20-1 and TRBJ2-7; 8 nucleotides match TRBD1. Losses at the gene ends were 7 bases for V and 3 bases for J; bases not matched to a gene: 20. Germline V lookup: CDR1 DFQATT, CDR2 SNEGSKA (reference sequence). CDR3 size: 17 residues. CDR3 sequence reads: CSVHSTTGQGNLYEQYF. The CDR3 DNA follows: TGCAGTGTTCACTCTACAACAGGACAGGGCAATCTCTACGAGCAGTACTTC.

The sample holds many counts of this clonotype. This sequence joins TRBV11-2 and TRBJ2-2, with D possibly TRBD1 on 5 matching bases. CDR1 is SGHAT, CDR2 FQNNGV, per germline. Trimming cost V 5 bases and J 5 bases, with 12 bases left between them. The CDR3 totals 14 residues. CDR3 bases: TGTGCCAGCAGCCTCCGACAGATTACCGGGGAGCTGTTTTTT. It is translated as CASSLRQITGELFF.

This clonotype was detected only a few times. The J gene is TRBJ1-6, the V gene TRBV7-2; D is unclear. The germline CDR1 and CDR2 sequences are SGHTA and FQGNSA. Trimming took off 5 bases at V and 0 bases at J, with 11 bases between the two ends. The CDR3 loop spans 16 amino acids. CDR3 loop: CASSDTSSSYNSPLHF. In DNA form, the CDR3 reads TGTGCCAGCAGCGACACATCAAGCTCCTATAATTCACCCCTCCACTTT.

The table lists this clonotype with many counts. This chain joins TRBV6-5 and TRBJ2-1; 8 bases align to TRBD2. The J segment lost 4 bases and the V segment lost 0 bases, leaving 5 bases of the junction unmatched. The germline V gene encodes CDR1 MNHEY and CDR2 SVGAGI. The CDR3 totals 16 residues. CDR3 sequence: CASSYSLAGMYNEQFF. Written as DNA, the CDR3 is TGTGCCAGCAGTTACTCTTTAGCGGGGATGTACAATGAGCAGTTCTTC.

V is TRBV7-6 and J is TRBJ1-4, with D hard to call. The CDR3 length is 15 residues. Germline assignment: CDR1 SGHVS and CDR2 FNYEAQ. The ends were cut back, 1 base at V and 5 bases at J, with 11 bases in the middle. CDR3 coding DNA: TGTGCCAGCAGCTTAGATGCGACCCGAAATGAAAAACTGTTTTTT. Its translation is CASSLDATRNEKLFF. The entire variable domain, with the rest obtained from reference TRBV7-6 and TRBJ1-4, is as follows: GAGVSQSPRYKVTKRGQDVALRCDPISGHVSLYWYRQALGQGPEFLTYFNYEAQQDKSGLPNDRFSAERPEGSISTLTIQRTEQRDSAMYRCASSLDATRNEKLFFGSGTQLSVL.

This sequence joins TRBV5-1 and TRBJ2-3; tentatively, D is TRBD1 (6 bases). V was trimmed by 2 bases and J by 1 base, leaving 11 bases between them. The germline gives CDR1 SGHRS, CDR2 YFSETQ. The CDR3 spans 15 residues. The CDR3 DNA sequence: TGCGCCAGCAGCTTAACGGGACACCGCACAGATACGCAGTATTTT. Its translation: CASSLTGHRTDTQYF.